The next 21 T cell receptor beta chains were all read from a single sample in a study of T cell changes during pregnancy in multiple sclerosis. Profiling relied on immunoSEQ multiplex PCR, and the TCRdb table lists in-frame clones only, not all of them. The table shows fewer than 50,000 clones, with 94% occurring only once. This specimen was CD8+ T cells from peripheral blood mononuclear cells, taken in the first trimester of pregnancy. Source of these receptors: a female donor with multiple sclerosis, enrolled in a pregnancy study.

The chain employs TRBV27 and TRBJ1-1; maybe TRBD1 (5 bases). CDR1 is MNHEY, CDR2 SMNVEV, per germline (reference sequence). V was cut by 1 base and J by 5 bases, with 23 bases left in between. This CDR3 is 18 amino acids long. CDR3 nucleotides: TGTGCCAGCAGTTTATTCCGGATAGGGGAGGGAATTTGGACTGAAGCTTTCTTT. It codes for CASSLFRIGEGIWTEAFF.

This clone was observed a single time. The chain joins TRBV5-1 to TRBJ2-7, with 12 bases matching TRBD2. V was pared by 4 bases and J by 4 bases, with 6 bases of the junction left unmatched. The CDR3 runs to 15 residues. Per germline, CDR1 SGHRS and CDR2 YFSETQ. The CDR3 DNA reads TGCGCCAGCAGCCTGACTAGCGGGAGCTGGTACGAGCAGTACTTC. Translated: CASSLTSGSWYEQYF.

This rearrangement joins TRBV5-1 to TRBJ2-7; D call uncertain. This CDR3 is built from 13 residues. From germline, CDR1 is SGHRS and CDR2 YFSETQ. The V and J ends lost 0 bases and 5 bases respectively, with 9 bases between them. CDR3 in amino acids: CASSLVGDDEQYF. CDR3 DNA: TGCGCCAGCAGCTTGGTCGGAGACGACGAGCAGTACTTC.

The chain is built from TRBV9 and TRBJ2-7, with D unresolved. CDR1 is SGDLS, CDR2 YYNGEE, per germline. The CDR3 is 13 residues long. V dropped 4 bases and J dropped 4 bases, with 12 bases sitting between them. The CDR3 loop is CASSPPRSYEQYF. The DNA of the CDR3 is TGTGCCAGCAGCCCTCCGAGATCTTACGAGCAGTACTTC.

The chain joins TRBV11-3 to TRBJ1-2; D unresolved. The CDR3 totals 12 residues. Per germline, CDR1 SGHNT and CDR2 YENEEA. The germline V and J ends were trimmed by 4 bases and 3 bases, with 6 bases remaining between them. The CDR3 protein is CASSSTDYGYTF. The CDR3 DNA reads as TGTGCCAGCAGCTCTACAGACTATGGCTACACCTTC.

The chain couples TRBV11-2 to TRBJ1-4, with 9 bases identical to TRBD1. With 1 base clipped from V and 5 bases from J, the junction kept 8 bases outside the gene matches. The germline CDR1 and CDR2 sequences are SGHAT and FQNNGV. There are 17 residues in the CDR3. This chain's CDR3 is CASSLGMTGGWNEKLFF. CDR3 nucleotides: TGTGCCAGCAGCTTAGGCATGACAGGGGGTTGGAATGAAAAACTGTTTTTT.

In regard to this clone: A read error may account for a junction end that differs from germline. The chain links TRBV5-1 to TRBJ2-3; 8 bases fit TRBD2. CDR1 is SGHRS, CDR2 YFSETQ, per germline. The CDR3 totals 11 residues. The CDR3 sequence: CASSLGLAKHF. Here the CDR3 DNA reads TGCGCCAGCAGCTTAGGACTAGCTAAACATTTT.

This rearrangement joins TRBV7-9 to TRBJ2-7, with TRBD2 as a possible D gene (5 bases). CDR3 length: 14 residues. The germline V gene encodes CDR1 SEHNR and CDR2 FQNEAQ (reference sequence). V dropped 10 bases and J dropped 0 bases, with 16 bases sitting between them. The CDR3 nucleotides are TGTGCCACCTCCGGACTGTCGAGCTCCTACGAGCAGTACTTC. Residues: CATSGLSSSYEQYF. Combining the CDR3 with reference TRBV7-9 and TRBJ2-7 gives the whole variable domain DTGVSQNPRHKITKRGQNVTFRCDPISEHNRLYWYRQTLGQGPEFLTYFQNEAQLEKSRLLSDRFSAERPKGSFSTLEIQRTEQGDSAMYLCATSGLSSSYEQYFGPGTRLTVT.

CDR3 protein: CASSSNPGQEAFF. The CDR3 coding sequence is TGCGCCAGCAGCTCCAATCCGGGACAGGAAGCTTTCTTT. This chain joins TRBV4-1 and TRBJ1-1; 7 nucleotides line up with TRBD1. This CDR3 contains 13 residues. Germline assignment: CDR1 MGHRA and CDR2 YSYEKL. V was pared by 5 bases and J by 8 bases, with 8 bases of the junction left unmatched.

V and J are TRBV9 and TRBJ2-7, with TRBD2 matching over 7 bases. Germline V CDR1 and CDR2: SGDLS, YYNGEE. V trimming: 0 bases; J trimming: 3 bases; junction bases outside the gene matches: 9. The CDR3 has 16 residues. The CDR3 region has the DNA TGTGCCAGCAGCGTAGGCCGAACAGCGGGGAGCTACGAGCAGTACTTC. This codes for CASSVGRTAGSYEQYF.

This clone was seen only a few times. This chain links TRBV4-3 with TRBJ1-2, with 9 bases that match TRBD1. This CDR3 has 16 residues. Germline loops: CDR1 LGHNA, CDR2 YSLEER. V shed 4 bases and J 6 bases; nucleotides not matched to a gene: 12. The CDR3 DNA is TGCGCCAGCAGCCTTGACGGACAGGGGCCTCCCCATGGCTACACCTTC. It codes for CASSLDGQGPPHGYTF.

This chain connects TRBV15 to TRBJ1-2; 7 bases align to TRBD1. CDR3 length equals 14 residues. Germline V gene lookup returns CDR1 LNHNV and CDR2 YYDKDF (reference sequence). The V gene end was trimmed by 6 bases and the J gene end by 4 bases; junction bases not matched to a gene: 8. CDR3 nucleotides: TGTGCCACCAGTCAATACAGGGGAAGCTATGGCTACACCTTC. This sequence encodes CATSQYRGSYGYTF.

V and J are TRBV4-1 and TRBJ2-7; 8 bases are a match to TRBD2. The CDR3 contains 13 residues. Germline values: CDR1 MGHRA, CDR2 YSYEKL. V shed 10 bases and J 6 bases; nucleotides not matched to a gene: 11. The CDR3 DNA sequence: TGCGCCACCGGGGGACTAGGGGGATCCGAGCAGTACTTC. It translates to CATGGLGGSEQYF.

J is TRBJ2-3 and V is TRBV9; 7 bases match TRBD2. The CDR3 contains 15 residues. After removal of 4 bases from V and 0 bases from J, the junction contained 5 bases not matched to a gene. The V gene's germline CDR1 is SGDLS and CDR2 YYNGEE. The CDR3 loop is CASSPGGISTDTQYF. In DNA, the CDR3 is TGTGCCAGCAGCCCGGGGGGTATTAGCACAGATACGCAGTATTTT.

V usage is TRBV11-2 and J usage is TRBJ2-7; tentatively, D is TRBD2 (6 bases). Trimming removed 0 bases from V and 2 bases from J, with 20 bases in between. The CDR3 extends over 18 amino acids. Germline V CDR1 and CDR2: SGHAT, FQNNGV. The DNA of the CDR3 is TGTGCCAGCAGCTTAGATTGGGTGGGACTTGCTGGGGCCTACGAGCAGTACTTC. It translates to CASSLDWVGLAGAYEQYF.

V and J are TRBV15 and TRBJ1-1; perhaps TRBD1 as D (6 bases). V was pared by 8 bases and J by 4 bases, with 14 bases between. The CDR3 sequence is 13 residues long. The V gene's germline CDR1 is LNHNV and CDR2 YYDKDF (reference sequence). The chain's CDR3 is CATSGVFGTEAFF. The CDR3 region has the DNA TGTGCCACCTCAGGGGTTTTTGGCACTGAAGCTTTCTTT.

CDR3 sequence: CASSAGVYYNEQFF. The CDR3 nucleotides read TGCGCCAGCAGTGCCGGAGTCTACTACAATGAGCAGTTCTTC. The V and J genes are TRBV10-2 and TRBJ2-1; D gene ambiguous. CDR3 size: 14 residues. The V and J ends lost 4 bases and 3 bases respectively, with 10 bases between them. In germline, CDR1 is WSHSY, CDR2 SAAADI.

The genes are TRBV9 and TRBJ2-1, with 8 bases fitting TRBD2. Germline CDR1 is SGDLS and CDR2 is YYNGEE. The CDR3 loop spans 14 amino acids. V trimming: 4 bases; J trimming: 5 bases; junction bases outside the gene matches: 5. The CDR3 reads CASSLPGGDNEQFF. Written as DNA, the CDR3 is TGTGCCAGCAGCCTCCCGGGGGGGGACAATGAGCAGTTCTTC.

CDR3: CASSLPGTPPNEQFF. The CDR3 DNA reads TGTGCCAGCAGCCTGCCCGGGACACCGCCCAATGAGCAGTTCTTC. The chain links TRBV11-3 to TRBJ2-1; tentative D call: TRBD1 (6 bases). Germline lookup yields CDR1 SGHNT and CDR2 YENEEA. The CDR3 spans 15 residues. V was trimmed by 5 bases and J by 6 bases, leaving 17 bases between them.

V usage is TRBV2 and J usage is TRBJ2-2; tentative D call: TRBD1 (6 bases). Trimming stripped 10 bases from V and 4 bases from J, with 10 bases between. This CDR3 is 12 amino acids long. Germline loops: CDR1 SNHLY, CDR2 FYNNEI. This chain's CDR3 is CATPDSTGELFF. CDR3 bases: TGTGCCACCCCGGACAGCACCGGGGAGCTGTTTTTT. Using reference TRBV2 and TRBJ2-2 for the parts outside the CDR3, the full variable domain is EPEVTQTPSHQVTQMGQEVILRCVPISNHLYFYWYRQILGQKVEFLVSFYNNEISEKSEIFDDQFSVERPDGSNFTLKIRSTKLEDSAMYFCATPDSTGELFFGEGSRLTVL.

The rearrangement uses TRBV29-1 and TRBJ2-7; perhaps TRBD2 as D (5 bases). V was trimmed by 3 bases and J by 6 bases, leaving 18 bases between them. This CDR3 region has 14 residues. CDR1 is SQVTM and CDR2 is ANQGSEA in the germline V gene. CDR3 sequence: CSVDWALGGGEQYF. The CDR3 DNA follows: TGCAGCGTTGATTGGGCCCTCGGAGGTGGCGAGCAGTACTTC.